This TCR beta chain was obtained from a study of blood T cells in healthy people across ages. Study overall: Capture by template switching was about one barcoded beta molecule per two T cells. The study's findings and limits: Age brought a roughly linear fall in TCR beta diversity measured per million T cells.

Then a second PCR, running roughly 7 to 12 cycles, was carried out with a sample-barcoded 5' primer and a J-beta primer mix. TCRdb analysed the 5' RACE reads with MiXCR anew, one entry per CDR3 protein. The sample yields about a million distinct CDR3 sequences, about 53% seen once. As concerns this clonotype: Its cognate antigen is unknown.

V lost 2 bases and J 2 bases, leaving 13 bases between the germline ends. CDR3 length: 15 amino acids. The germline V gene has CDR1 MNHEY and CDR2 SMNVEV (reference sequence). Input material: blood. The receptor comes from a woman in her sixties or seventies in good health. V gene TRBV27 combines with J gene TRBJ2-7; perhaps TRBD1 as D (6 bases). The CDR3 DNA is TGTGCCAGCAGTTTAGAGGGACAACTCCCCTACGAGCAGTACTTC. The encoded protein is CASSLEGQLPYEQYF.